This T cell receptor beta chain is drawn from a study of early T cells in non-severe SARS-CoV-2 infection. There are many counts of this clonotype. This CDR3 comprises 16 residues. V lost 4 bases and J lost 0, with 16 bases in between. Germline V gene sequence: CDR1 SNHLY, CDR2 FYNNEI. A single record per CDR3 protein comes from TCRdb applying MiXCR to the 5' RACE reads. This repertoire shows tens of thousands of distinct CDR3 sequences, 8% to 9.5% found once; its top ten account for approximately 16%. This chain links TRBV2 with TRBJ2-7, with D maybe TRBD1 (6 bases). This receptor was identified in an adult who was a healthcare worker with PCR-confirmed SARS-CoV-2 infection or an uninfected control (not recorded which). The material sequenced was whole blood. The DNA for the CDR3 is TGTGCCAGCAGTGCTACCCGGGACACGGCCTCCTACGAGCAGTACTTC. This encodes CASSATRDTASYEQYF.